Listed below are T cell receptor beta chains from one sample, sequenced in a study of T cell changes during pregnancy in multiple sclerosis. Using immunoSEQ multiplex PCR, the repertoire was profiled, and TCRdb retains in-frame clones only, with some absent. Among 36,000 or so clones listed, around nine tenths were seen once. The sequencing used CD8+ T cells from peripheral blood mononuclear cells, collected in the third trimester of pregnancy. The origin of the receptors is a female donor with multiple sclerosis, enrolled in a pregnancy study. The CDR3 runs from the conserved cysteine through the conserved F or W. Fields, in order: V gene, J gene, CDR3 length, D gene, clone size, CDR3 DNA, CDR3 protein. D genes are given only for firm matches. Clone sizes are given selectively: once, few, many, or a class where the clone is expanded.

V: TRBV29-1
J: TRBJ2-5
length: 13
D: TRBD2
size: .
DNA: TGCAGCGTCGCATCCGGGACTAGCTTTCCCCAGTACTTC
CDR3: CSVASGTSFPQYF

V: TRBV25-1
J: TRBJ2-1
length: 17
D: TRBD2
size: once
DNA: TGTGCCAGCAGTGCCCTAGCGGGGAATAAGAGATACAATGAGCAGTTCTTC
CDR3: CASSALAGNKRYNEQFF

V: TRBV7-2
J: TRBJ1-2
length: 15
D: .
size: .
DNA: TGTGCCAGCAGCCCACGTAGGGACACTAACTATGGCTACACCTTC
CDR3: CASSPRRDTNYGYTF

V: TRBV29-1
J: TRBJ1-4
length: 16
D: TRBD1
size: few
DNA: TGCAGCGTTGAAGTCCCCCTAGACAGGGGCAATGAAAAACTGTTTTTT
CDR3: CSVEVPLDRGNEKLFF

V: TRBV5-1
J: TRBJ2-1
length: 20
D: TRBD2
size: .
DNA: TGCGCCAGCAGCTCTATCACTCGCGGGAGTTCATTCTTTCTTTACAATGAGCAGTTCTTC
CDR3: CASSSITRGSSFFLYNEQFF

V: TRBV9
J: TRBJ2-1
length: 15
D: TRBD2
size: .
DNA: TGTGCCAGCAGCGTACGTAGCGGGGCTAACAATGAGCAGTTCTTC
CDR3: CASSVRSGANNEQFF

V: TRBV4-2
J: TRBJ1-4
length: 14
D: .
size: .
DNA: TGTGCCAGCAGCCAAATTGACATGGGTGAAAAACTGTTTTTT
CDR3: CASSQIDMGEKLFF

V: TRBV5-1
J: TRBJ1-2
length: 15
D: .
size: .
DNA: TGCGCCAGCAGCCTGGGGGAGGGCTCCTCCTATGGCTACACCTTC
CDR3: CASSLGEGSSYGYTF

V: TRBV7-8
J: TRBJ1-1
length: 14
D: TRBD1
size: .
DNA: TGTGCCAGCAGCCAAGGACAGGGAATCACTGAAGCTTTCTTT
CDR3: CASSQGQGITEAFF

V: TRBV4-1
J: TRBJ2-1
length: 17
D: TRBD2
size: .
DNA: TGCGCCAGCAGCCAGGAATCCGGGGGGGGATACTACAATGAGCAGTTCTTC
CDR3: CASSQESGGGYYNEQFF

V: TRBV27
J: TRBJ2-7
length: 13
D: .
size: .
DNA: TGTGCCAGCAGCGTTTCATCTAGTAACGAGCAGTACTTC
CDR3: CASSVSSSNEQYF

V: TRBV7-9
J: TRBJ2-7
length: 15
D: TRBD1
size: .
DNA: TGTGCCAGCAGCTTATGGGACAGGGGGACCTCCGAGCAGTACTTC
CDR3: CASSLWDRGTSEQYF

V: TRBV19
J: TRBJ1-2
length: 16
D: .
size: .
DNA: TGTGCCAGTACCCCCCAAGCCTGGGGGGGCAACTATGGCTACACCTTC
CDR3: CASTPQAWGGNYGYTF

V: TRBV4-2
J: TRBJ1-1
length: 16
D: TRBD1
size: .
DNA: TGTGCCAGCAGCCCGAGATCAGGGGGCTTGAACACTGAAGCTTTCTTT
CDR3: CASSPRSGGLNTEAFF

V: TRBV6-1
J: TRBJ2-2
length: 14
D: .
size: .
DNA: TGTGCCAGCAGTGAATGGAGCTTAGTCGGGGAGCTGTTTTTT
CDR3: CASSEWSLVGELFF

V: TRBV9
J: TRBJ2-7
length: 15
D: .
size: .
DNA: TGTGCCAGCAGCGTAGTTGGGGACACTACCTACGAGCAGTACTTC
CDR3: CASSVVGDTTYEQYF

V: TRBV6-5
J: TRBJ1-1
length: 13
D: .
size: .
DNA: TGTGCCAGCAGAAATCAGTTGAACACTGAAGCTTTCTTT
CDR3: CASRNQLNTEAFF